This TCR beta chain was retrieved from a study of metastatic and nonmetastatic thyroid tumors. About the study: Repertoire comparisons spanned blood and tumor or nodule tissue from malignant and benign thyroid patients. Study observations and caveats: Malignant thyroid tumors reportedly had TCR beta diversity that was significantly higher than in benign nodules, in blood and tumor.

The entire patient cohort was treatment-naive prior to thyroid surgery. Worth noting for this clone: Its antigen is not known. The junction differs from germline at one of its ends, possibly a read error.

In the original processing: CDR3 differences across clinicopathological groups were used to build a distant-metastasis classifier for papillary thyroid cancer. TCRdb re-called the PCR reads with MiXCR. TCRdb's processing, not the authors', yielded these V and J calls. The sample lists some 21,000 clones, about a sixth occurring once. The CDR3 has 15 amino acids. Per germline, CDR1 SGHRS and CDR2 YFSETQ. The chain combines TRBV5-1 with TRBJ2-7, with a possible D match to TRBD2 (5 bases). The material sequenced was blood. The TCR originated in a female donor with papillary thyroid cancer or a benign thyroid nodule (not recorded which). Some clones in this sample may be carry-over from other donors' samples. The CDR3 sequence is CASSLWAGAAYGQYF. Written as DNA, the CDR3 is TGCGCCAGCAGCTTGTGGGCGGGTGCGGCCTACGGGCAGTACTTC.